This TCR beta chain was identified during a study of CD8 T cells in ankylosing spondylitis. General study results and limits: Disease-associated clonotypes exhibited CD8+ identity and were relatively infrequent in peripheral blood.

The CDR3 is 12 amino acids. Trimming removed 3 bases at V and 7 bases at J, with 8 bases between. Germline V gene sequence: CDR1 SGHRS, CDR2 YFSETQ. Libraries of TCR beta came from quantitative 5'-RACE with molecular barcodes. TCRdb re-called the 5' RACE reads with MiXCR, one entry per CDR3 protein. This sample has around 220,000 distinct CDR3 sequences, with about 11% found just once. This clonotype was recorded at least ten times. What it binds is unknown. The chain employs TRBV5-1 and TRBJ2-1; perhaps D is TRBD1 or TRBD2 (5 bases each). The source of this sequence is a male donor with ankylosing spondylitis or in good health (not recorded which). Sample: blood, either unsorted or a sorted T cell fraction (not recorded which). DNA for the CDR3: TGCGCCAGCAGCTGGGACGGTAATGAGCAGTTCTTC. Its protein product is CASSWDGNEQFF.